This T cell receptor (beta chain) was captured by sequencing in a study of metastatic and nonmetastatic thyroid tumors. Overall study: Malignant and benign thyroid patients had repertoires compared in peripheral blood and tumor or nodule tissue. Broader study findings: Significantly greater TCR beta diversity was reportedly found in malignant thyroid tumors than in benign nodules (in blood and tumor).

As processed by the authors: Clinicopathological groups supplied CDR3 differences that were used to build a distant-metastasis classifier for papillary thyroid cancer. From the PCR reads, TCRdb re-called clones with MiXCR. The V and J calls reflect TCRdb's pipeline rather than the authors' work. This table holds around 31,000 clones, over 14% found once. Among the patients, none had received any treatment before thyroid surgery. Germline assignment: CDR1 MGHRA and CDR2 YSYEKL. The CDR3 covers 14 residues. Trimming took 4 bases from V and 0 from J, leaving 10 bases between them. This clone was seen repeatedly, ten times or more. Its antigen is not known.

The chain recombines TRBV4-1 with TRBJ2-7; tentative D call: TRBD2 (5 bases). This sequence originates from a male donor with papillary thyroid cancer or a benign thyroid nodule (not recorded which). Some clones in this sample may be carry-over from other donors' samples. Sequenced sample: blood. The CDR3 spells CASSLTSSSYEQYF. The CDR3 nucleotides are TGCGCCAGCAGCCTTACTAGTAGCTCCTACGAGCAGTACTTC.